This TCR beta chain is from a study of early stage breast cancer tumors. Looking at the study overall: Seven or eight ER+/PR+/HER2- tumors were invasive ductal; a few were invasive lobular.

This clone has a single count. Using immunoSEQ multiplex PCR, the repertoire was profiled, and TCRdb retains in-frame clones only, with some absent. The top ten clones hold 33% of a sample with tens of thousands of clones, under 75% of them seen once. With 7 bases clipped from V and 7 bases from J, the junction kept 11 bases outside the gene matches. This CDR3 region has 14 residues. Germline V gene lookup returns CDR1 LNHNV and CDR2 YYDKDF (reference sequence). This receptor was identified in a person aged 45-65 years with breast cancer. The chain uses TRBV15 and TRBJ1-2, with TRBD1 matching over 8 bases. Specimen: blood. The CDR3 region is CATKPKDRDSGYTF. DNA of the CDR3: TGTGCCACCAAGCCCAAGGACAGGGACAGTGGCTACACCTTC.